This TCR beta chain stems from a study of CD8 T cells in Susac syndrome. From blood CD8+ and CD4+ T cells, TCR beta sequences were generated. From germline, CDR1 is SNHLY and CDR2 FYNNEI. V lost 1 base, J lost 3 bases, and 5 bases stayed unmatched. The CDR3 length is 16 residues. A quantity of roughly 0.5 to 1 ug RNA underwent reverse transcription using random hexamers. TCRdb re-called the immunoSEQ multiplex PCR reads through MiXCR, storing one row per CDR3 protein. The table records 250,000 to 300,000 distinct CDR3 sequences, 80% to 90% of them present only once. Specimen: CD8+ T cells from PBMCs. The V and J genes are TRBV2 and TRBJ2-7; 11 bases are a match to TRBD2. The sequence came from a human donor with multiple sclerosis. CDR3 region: CASSEVQLAGGYEQYF. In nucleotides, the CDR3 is TGTGCCAGCAGTGAAGTTCAGCTAGCGGGAGGCTACGAGCAGTACTTC.